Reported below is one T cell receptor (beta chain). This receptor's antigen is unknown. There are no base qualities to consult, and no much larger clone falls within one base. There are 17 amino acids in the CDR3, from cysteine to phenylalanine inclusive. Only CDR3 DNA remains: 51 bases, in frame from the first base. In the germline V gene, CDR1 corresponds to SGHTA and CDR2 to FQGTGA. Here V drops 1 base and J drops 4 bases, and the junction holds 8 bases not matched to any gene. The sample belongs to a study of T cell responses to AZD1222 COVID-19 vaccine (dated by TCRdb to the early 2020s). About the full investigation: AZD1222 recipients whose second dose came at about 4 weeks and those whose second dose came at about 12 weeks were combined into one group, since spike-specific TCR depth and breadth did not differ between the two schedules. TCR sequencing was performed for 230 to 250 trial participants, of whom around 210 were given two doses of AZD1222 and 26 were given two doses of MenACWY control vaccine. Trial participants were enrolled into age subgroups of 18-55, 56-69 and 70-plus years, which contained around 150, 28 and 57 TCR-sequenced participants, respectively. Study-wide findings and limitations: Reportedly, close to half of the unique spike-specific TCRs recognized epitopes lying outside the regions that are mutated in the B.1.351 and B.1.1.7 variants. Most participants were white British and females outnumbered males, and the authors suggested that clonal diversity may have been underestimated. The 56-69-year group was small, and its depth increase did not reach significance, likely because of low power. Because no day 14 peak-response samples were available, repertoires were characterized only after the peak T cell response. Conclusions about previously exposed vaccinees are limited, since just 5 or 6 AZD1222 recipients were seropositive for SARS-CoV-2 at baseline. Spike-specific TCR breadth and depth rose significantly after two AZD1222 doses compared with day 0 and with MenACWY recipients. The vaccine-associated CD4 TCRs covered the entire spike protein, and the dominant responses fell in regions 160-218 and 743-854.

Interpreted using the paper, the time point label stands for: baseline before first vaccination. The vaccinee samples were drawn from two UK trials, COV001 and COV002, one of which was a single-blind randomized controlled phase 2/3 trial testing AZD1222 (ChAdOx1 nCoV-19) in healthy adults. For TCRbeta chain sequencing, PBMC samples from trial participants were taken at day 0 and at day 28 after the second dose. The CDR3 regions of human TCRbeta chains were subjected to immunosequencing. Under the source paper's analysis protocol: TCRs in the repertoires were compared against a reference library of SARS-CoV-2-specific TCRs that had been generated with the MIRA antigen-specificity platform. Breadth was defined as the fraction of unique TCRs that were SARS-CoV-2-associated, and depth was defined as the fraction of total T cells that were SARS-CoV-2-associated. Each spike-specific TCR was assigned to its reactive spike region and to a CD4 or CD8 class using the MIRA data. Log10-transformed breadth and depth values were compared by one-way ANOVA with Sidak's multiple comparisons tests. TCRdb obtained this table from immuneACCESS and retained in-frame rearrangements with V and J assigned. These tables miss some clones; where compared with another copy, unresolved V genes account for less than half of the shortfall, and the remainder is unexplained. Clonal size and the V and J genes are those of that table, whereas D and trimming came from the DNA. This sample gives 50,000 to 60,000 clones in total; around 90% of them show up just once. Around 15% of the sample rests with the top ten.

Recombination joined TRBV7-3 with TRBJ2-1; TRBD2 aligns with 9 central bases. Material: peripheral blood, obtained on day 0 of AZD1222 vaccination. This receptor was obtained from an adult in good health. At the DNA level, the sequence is TGTGCCAGCAGCTTAAGACCTGCGGGAGGGCCTTACAATGAGCAGTTCTTC. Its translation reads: CASSLRPAGGPYNEQFF.